Shown below are 14 T cell receptor beta chains from a single sample sequenced in a study of T-cell memory formation after mild COVID-19. TCRdb re-derived calls from the 5' RACE reads in MiXCR, one entry per CDR3 protein. Seen here are about 350,000 distinct CDR3 sequences, roughly an eighth observed once, and the top ten hold 22%. Sequencing input: PBMCs or a T cell subset sorted from them (not recorded which). Receptors originate from a man in his late teens or twenties who had mild COVID-19 (a few samples of this study predate the infection). Cell type and time point are not known.

This clonotype came up a few times. V usage is TRBV4-2 and J usage is TRBJ1-1, with D tentatively TRBD1 (6 bases). V dropped 8 bases and J dropped 0 bases, with 10 bases sitting between them. Germline assignment: CDR1 LGHNA and CDR2 YNFKEQ. There are 13 residues in the CDR3. The CDR3 spells CASENRVNTEAFF. DNA of the CDR3: TGTGCCAGCGAAAACAGGGTGAACACTGAAGCTTTCTTT.

V is TRBV4-1 and J is TRBJ2-1; 10 nucleotides align to TRBD2. CDR3 length: 15 amino acids. Trimming cost V 1 base and J 8 bases; bases outside gene matches: 5. Germline V lookup: CDR1 MGHRA, CDR2 YSYEKL. In nucleotides, the CDR3 is TGCGCCAGCAGCCAAGGTGGTAGCGGGGGGTATGAGCAGTTCTTC. Protein product: CASSQGGSGGYEQFF.

This clonotype was seen repeatedly, ten times or more. This chain links TRBV3-1 with TRBJ1-1; no clear D gene. With 1 base removed from V and 4 bases from J, the gap between germline ends came to 1 base. CDR1 LGHDT and CDR2 YNNKEL come from the germline V gene (reference sequence). The CDR3 length is 11 residues. CDR3 nucleotides: TGTGCCAGCAGCCAAGCCACTGAAGCTTTCTTT. Protein: CASSQATEAFF.

In this sample, this clonotype turned up a few times. The chain uses TRBV6-1 and TRBJ1-5; D might be TRBD1 (6 bases). V lost 6 bases to trimming and J lost 3 bases, with 15 bases between them. This CDR3 is built from 15 residues. Germline V gene lookup returns CDR1 MNHNS and CDR2 SASEGT. CDR3 DNA: TGTGCCAGCAGCGATAACCGGGACATCAATCAGCCCCAGCATTTT. As protein: CASSDNRDINQPQHF.

This clonotype was counted a few times. The rearrangement joins TRBV6-1 to TRBJ1-1, with D uncertain. Trimming shortened V by 7 bases and J by 7 bases, and 19 bases separated the two germline ends. The germline V gene has CDR1 MNHNS and CDR2 SASEGT. The CDR3 runs 14 residues. CDR3 bases: TGTGCCAGCATTATCGGGGTAGAACAGAATGAAGCTTTCTTT. This codes for CASIIGVEQNEAFF.

This clonotype appeared a few times. The rearrangement joins TRBV7-2 to TRBJ1-3, with unresolved D. From germline, CDR1 is SGHTA and CDR2 FQGNSA. The CDR3 runs to 14 residues. Between the trimmed V and J ends, which lost 3 bases and 0 bases, there was a span of 6 bases. CDR3: CASSFYSSGNTIYF. The CDR3 nucleotides are TGTGCCAGCAGCTTTTACAGCTCTGGAAACACCATATATTTT. The whole variable domain, remainder taken from reference TRBV7-2 and TRBJ1-3, is GAGVSQSPSNKVTEKGKDVELRCDPISGHTALYWYRQSLGQGLEFLIYFQGNSAPDKSGLPSDRFSAERTGGSVSTLTIQRTQQEDSAVYLCASSFYSSGNTIYFGEGSWLTVV.

This clonotype appeared a single time. The V and J genes are TRBV5-1 and TRBJ2-3; D not certain. The germline V gene encodes CDR1 SGHRS and CDR2 YFSETQ. V shed 1 base and J shed 5 bases, with 14 bases lying between them. This CDR3 contains 15 residues. The CDR3 here is CASSLREKGLDTQYF. CDR3 in DNA: TGCGCCAGCAGCTTGCGCGAGAAAGGGTTAGATACGCAGTATTTT.

Ten or more counts support this clonotype. The V call is TRBV12-3 or TRBV12-4, the J call TRBJ1-4, with D unresolved. V lost 4 bases, J lost 0 bases, and 6 bases lay in between. The CDR3 runs 14 residues. Here the CDR3 DNA reads TGTGCCAGCAGTTCCCGGGCAACTAATGAAAAACTGTTTTTT. It is translated as CASSSRATNEKLFF.

This clonotype was detected ten times or more. The genes are TRBV7-3 and TRBJ2-2; maybe TRBD2 (6 bases). Germline CDR1 is SGHTA and CDR2 is FQGTGA. The V end lost 5 bases, the J end lost 6 bases, and 13 bases lay between the germline ends. The CDR3 sequence is 14 residues long. As DNA, the CDR3 is TGTGCCAGCAGCGGGGACCCGGGAGCCGGGGAGCTGTTTTTT. Amino acid sequence: CASSGDPGAGELFF.

The table lists this clonotype with a few counts. The rearrangement links TRBV12-3 or TRBV12-4 to TRBJ2-7, with D possibly TRBD1 on 5 matching bases. CDR3 length: 17 residues. The V and J ends lost 4 bases and 1 base respectively, with 20 bases between them. The CDR3 spells CASSSPGARPLSYEQYF. As DNA, the CDR3 is TGTGCCAGCAGTTCACCTGGGGCACGTCCCCTTTCCTACGAGCAGTACTTC.

This clonotype was seen more than once but under ten times. The chain links TRBV4-3 to TRBJ1-3; no firm D call. The CDR3 is 14 residues long. CDR1 LGHNA and CDR2 YSLEER come from the germline V gene. V was trimmed by 0 bases and J by 5 bases, leaving 8 bases between them. CDR3 sequence reads: CASSQEGIRNTIYF. For the CDR3, the DNA is TGCGCCAGCAGCCAAGAAGGGATACGAAACACCATATATTTT.

The J gene is TRBJ1-4, the V gene TRBV18; D is perhaps TRBD1 (5 bases). The V and J ends lost 3 bases and 11 bases respectively, with 10 bases between them. This CDR3 is 12 amino acids long. Germline-derived CDR1 and CDR2 are KGHSH and LQKENI. Written as DNA, the CDR3 is TGTGCCAGCTCACCTATTGAGGGGAAACTGTTTTTT. Protein: CASSPIEGKLFF. The variable domain in full, completed from reference TRBV18 and TRBJ1-4, reads NAGVMQNPRHLVRRRGQEARLRCSPMKGHSHVYWYRQLPEEGLKFMVYLQKENIIDESGMPKERFSAEFPKEGPSILRIQQVVRGDSAAYFCASSPIEGKLFFGSGTQLSVL.

This clonotype was observed many times. The chain joins TRBV5-1 to TRBJ1-1; D ambiguous. The CDR3 length is 11 residues. Germline V gene data show CDR1 as SGHRS and CDR2 as YFSETQ. V lost 2 bases to trimming and J lost 2 bases, with 1 base between them. The CDR3 DNA reads as TGCGCCAGCAGCTTTAACACTGAAGCTTTCTTT. Protein product: CASSFNTEAFF.

In this sample, this clonotype turned up many times. The rearrangement uses TRBV4-2 and TRBJ2-7; no definite D call. The ends were cut back, 5 bases at V and 6 bases at J, with 11 bases in the middle. This CDR3 region has 12 residues. Germline values: CDR1 LGHNA, CDR2 YNFKEQ. CDR3 sequence: CASSYSSGEQYF. The CDR3 coding sequence is TGTGCCAGCAGCTATTCGTCGGGCGAGCAGTACTTC.